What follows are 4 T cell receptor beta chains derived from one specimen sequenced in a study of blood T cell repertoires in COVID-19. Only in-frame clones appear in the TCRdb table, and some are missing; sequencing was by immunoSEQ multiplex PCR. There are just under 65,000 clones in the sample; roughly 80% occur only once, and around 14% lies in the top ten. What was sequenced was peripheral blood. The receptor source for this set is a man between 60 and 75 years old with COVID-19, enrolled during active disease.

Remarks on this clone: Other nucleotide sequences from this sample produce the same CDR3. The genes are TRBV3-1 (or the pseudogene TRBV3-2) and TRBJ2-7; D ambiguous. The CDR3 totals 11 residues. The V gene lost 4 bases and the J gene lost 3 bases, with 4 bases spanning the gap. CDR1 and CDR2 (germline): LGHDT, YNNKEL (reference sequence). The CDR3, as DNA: TGTGCCAGCAGCCTACACTACGAGCAGTACTTC. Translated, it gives CASSLHYEQYF.

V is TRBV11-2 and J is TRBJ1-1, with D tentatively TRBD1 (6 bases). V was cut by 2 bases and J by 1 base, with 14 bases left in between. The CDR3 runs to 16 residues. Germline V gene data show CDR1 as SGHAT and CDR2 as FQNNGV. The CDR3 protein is CASSLRFGDKNTEAFF. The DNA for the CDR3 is TGTGCCAGCAGCTTACGCTTCGGGGACAAGAACACTGAAGCTTTCTTT.

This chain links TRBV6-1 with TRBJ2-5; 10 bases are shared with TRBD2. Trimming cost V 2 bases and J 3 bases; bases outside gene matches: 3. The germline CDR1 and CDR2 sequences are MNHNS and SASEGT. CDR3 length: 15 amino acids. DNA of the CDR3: TGTGCCAGCAGTGAAACCCTAGCGGGAGAAGAGACCCAGTACTTC. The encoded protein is CASSETLAGEETQYF.

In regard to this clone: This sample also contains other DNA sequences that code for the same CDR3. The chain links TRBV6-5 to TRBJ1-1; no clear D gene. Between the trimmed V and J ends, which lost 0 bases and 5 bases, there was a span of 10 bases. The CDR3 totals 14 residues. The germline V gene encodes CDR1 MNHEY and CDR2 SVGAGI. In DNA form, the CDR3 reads TGTGCCAGCAGTTACTCGACGGGGTGGACTGAAGCTTTCTTT. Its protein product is CASSYSTGWTEAFF.